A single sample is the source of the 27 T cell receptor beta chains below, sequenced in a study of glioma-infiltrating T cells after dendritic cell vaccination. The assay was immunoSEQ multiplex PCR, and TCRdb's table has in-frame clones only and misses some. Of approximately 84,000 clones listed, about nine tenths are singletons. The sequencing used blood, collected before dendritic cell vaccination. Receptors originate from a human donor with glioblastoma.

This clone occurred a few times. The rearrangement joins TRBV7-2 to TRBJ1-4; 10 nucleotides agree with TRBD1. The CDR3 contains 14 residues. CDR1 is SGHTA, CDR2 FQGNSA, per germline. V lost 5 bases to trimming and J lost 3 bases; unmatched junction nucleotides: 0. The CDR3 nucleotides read TGTGCCAGCAGCGGACAGGGGGCTAATGAAAAACTGTTTTTT. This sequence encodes CASSGQGANEKLFF.

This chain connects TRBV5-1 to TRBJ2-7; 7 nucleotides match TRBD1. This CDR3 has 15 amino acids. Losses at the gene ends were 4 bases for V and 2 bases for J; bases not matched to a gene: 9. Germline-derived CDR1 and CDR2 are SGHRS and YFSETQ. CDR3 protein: CASSENRGMAYEQYF. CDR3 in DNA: TGCGCCAGCAGCGAAAACAGGGGTATGGCCTACGAGCAGTACTTC.

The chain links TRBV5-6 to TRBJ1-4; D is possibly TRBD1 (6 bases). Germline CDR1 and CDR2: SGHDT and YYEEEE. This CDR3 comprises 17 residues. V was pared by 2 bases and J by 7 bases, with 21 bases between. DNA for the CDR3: TGTGCCAGCAGCTTCCGGACAGTTCCCAGTTATGGTGAAAAACTGTTTTTT. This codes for CASSFRTVPSYGEKLFF.

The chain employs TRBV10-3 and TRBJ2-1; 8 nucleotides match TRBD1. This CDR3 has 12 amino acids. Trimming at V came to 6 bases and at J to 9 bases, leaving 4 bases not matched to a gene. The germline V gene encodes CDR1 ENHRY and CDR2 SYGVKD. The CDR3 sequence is CAISQQGGEQFF. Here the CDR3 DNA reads TGTGCCATCAGCCAACAGGGGGGTGAGCAGTTCTTC.

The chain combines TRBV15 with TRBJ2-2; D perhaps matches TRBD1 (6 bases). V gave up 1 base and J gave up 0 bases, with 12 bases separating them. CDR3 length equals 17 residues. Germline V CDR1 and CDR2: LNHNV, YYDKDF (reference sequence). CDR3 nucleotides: TGTGCCACCAGCAGAGCGGACAGCATTTCGAACACCGGGGAGCTGTTTTTT. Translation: CATSRADSISNTGELFF.

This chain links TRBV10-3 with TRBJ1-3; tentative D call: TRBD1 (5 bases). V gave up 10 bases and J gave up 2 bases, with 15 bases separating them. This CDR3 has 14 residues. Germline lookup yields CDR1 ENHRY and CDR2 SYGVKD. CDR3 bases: TGTGCCAGCGAGGCTGGGGCAACTGGAAACACCATATATTTT. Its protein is CASEAGATGNTIYF.

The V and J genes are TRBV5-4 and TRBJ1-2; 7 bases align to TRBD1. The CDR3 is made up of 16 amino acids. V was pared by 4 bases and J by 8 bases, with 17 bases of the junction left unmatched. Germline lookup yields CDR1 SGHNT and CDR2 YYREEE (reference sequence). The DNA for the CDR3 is TGTGCCAGCAGCCGGCAGACCGGGACAGCGGTCGGGGGCTACACCTTC. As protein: CASSRQTGTAVGGYTF.

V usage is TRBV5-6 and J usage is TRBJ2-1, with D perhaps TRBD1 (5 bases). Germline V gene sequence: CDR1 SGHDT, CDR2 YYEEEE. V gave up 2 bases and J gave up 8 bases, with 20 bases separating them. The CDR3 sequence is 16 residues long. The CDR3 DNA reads TGTGCCAGCAGCTTAGGGGAACCTCCCATACTCGATGAGCAGTTCTTC. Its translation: CASSLGEPPILDEQFF. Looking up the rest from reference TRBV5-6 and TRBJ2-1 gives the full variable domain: DAGVTQSPTHLIKTRGQQVTLRCSPKSGHDTVSWYQQALGQGPQFIFQYYEEEERQRGNFPDRFSGHQFPNYSSELNVNALLLGDSALYLCASSLGEPPILDEQFFGPGTRLTVL.

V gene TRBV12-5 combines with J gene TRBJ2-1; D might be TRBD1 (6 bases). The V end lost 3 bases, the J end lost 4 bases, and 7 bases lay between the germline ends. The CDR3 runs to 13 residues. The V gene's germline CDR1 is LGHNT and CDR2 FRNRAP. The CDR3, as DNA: TGTGCTAGTGGTTTAGGGGGTTACAATGAGCAGTTCTTC. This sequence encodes CASGLGGYNEQFF.

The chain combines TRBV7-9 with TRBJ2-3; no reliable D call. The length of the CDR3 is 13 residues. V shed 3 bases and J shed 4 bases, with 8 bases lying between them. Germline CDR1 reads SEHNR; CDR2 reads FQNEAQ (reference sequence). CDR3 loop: CASSLGKPDTQYF. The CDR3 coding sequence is TGTGCCAGCAGCTTGGGCAAACCAGATACGCAGTATTTT.

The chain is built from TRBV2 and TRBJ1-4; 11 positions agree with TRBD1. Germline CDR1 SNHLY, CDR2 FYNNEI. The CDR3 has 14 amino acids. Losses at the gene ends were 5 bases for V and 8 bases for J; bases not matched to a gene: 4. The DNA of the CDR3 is TGTGCCAGCAGTCGGGACAGGGGGTGGGAAAAACTGTTTTTT. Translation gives CASSRDRGWEKLFF.

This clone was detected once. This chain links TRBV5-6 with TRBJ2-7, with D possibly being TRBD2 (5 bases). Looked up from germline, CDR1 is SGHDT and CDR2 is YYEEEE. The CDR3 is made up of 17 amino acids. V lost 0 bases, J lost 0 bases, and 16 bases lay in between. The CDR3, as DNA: TGTGCCAGCAGCTTGGCTGGAGGCGGGCGGAGCTCCTACGAGCAGTACTTC. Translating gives CASSLAGGGRSSYEQYF.

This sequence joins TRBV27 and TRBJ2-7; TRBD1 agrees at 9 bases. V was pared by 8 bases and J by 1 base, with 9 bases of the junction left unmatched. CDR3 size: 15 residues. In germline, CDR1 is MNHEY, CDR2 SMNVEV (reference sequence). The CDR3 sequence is CASGGIGTGSYEQYF. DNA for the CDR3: TGTGCCAGCGGAGGTATCGGGACAGGGTCCTACGAGCAGTACTTC.

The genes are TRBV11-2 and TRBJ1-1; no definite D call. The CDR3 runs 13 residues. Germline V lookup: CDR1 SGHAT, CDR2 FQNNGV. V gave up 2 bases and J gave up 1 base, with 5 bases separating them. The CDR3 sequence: CASSLNGNTEAFF. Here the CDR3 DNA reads TGTGCCAGCAGCTTAAACGGGAACACTGAAGCTTTCTTT. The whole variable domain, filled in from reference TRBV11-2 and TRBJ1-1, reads EAGVAQSPRYKIIEKRQSVAFWCNPISGHATLYWYQQILGQGPKLLIQFQNNGVVDDSQLPKDRFSAERLKGVDSTLKIQPAKLEDSAVYLCASSLNGNTEAFFGQGTRLTVV.

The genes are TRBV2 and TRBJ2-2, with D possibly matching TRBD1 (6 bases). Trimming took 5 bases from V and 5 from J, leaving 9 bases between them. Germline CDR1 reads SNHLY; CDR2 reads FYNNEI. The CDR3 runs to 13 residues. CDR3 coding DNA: TGTGCCAGCAGTTCAGGACAGACCGGGGAGCTGTTTTTT. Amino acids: CASSSGQTGELFF.

The CDR3 spells CASSEGSNYEQYF. The CDR3 nucleotides read TGTGCCAGCAGCGAGGGCAGTAACTACGAGCAGTACTTC. J is TRBJ2-7 and V is TRBV7-8; TRBD2 is a possible D gene (5 bases). Trimming took off 5 bases at V and 3 bases at J, with 11 bases between the two ends. Looked up from germline, CDR1 is SGHVS and CDR2 is FQNEAQ. This CDR3 comprises 13 residues.

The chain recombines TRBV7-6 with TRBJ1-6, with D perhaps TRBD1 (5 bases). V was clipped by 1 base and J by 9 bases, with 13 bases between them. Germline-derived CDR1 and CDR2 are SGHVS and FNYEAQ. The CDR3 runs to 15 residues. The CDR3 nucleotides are TGTGCCAGCAGCTTAGGCGGGGGGGGAGGTTCACCCCTCCACTTT. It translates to CASSLGGGGGSPLHF.

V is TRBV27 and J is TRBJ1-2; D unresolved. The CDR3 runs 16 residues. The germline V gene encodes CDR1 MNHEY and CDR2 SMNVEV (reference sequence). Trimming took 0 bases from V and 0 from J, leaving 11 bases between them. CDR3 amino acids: CASSLSVHRANYGYTF. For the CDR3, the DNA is TGTGCCAGCAGTTTATCGGTGCACCGAGCTAACTATGGCTACACCTTC.

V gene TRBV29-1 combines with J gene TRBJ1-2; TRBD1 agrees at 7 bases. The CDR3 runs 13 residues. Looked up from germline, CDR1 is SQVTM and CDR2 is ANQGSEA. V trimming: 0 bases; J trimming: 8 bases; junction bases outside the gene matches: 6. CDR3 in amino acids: CSVEDGTAIGYTF. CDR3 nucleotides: TGCAGCGTTGAAGATGGGACAGCGATCGGCTACACCTTC.

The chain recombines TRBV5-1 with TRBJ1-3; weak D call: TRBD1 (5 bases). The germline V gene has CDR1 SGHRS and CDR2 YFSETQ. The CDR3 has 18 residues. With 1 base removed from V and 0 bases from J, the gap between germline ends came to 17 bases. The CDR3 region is CASSLQGLWGDSGNTIYF. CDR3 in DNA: TGCGCCAGCAGCTTGCAGGGCTTGTGGGGTGACTCTGGAAACACCATATATTTT.

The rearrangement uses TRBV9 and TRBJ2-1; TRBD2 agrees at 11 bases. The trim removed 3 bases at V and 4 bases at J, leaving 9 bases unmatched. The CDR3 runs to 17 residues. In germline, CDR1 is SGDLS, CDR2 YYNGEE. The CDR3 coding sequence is TGTGCCAGCAGCGCGATACTAGCGGGGGAGAATTACAATGAGCAGTTCTTC. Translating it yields CASSAILAGENYNEQFF. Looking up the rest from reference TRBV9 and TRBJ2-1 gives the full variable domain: DSGVTQTPKHLITATGQRVTLRCSPRSGDLSVYWYQQSLDQGLQFLIQYYNGEERAKGNILERFSAQQFPDLHSELNLSSLELGDSALYFCASSAILAGENYNEQFFGPGTRLTVL.

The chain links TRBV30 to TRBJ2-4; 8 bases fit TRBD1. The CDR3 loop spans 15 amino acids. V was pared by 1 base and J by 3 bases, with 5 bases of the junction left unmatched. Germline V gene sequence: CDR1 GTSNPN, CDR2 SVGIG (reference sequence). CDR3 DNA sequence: TGTGCCTGGAGTGCCTACAGGGGGGTCAAAAACATTCAGTACTTC. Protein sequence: CAWSAYRGVKNIQYF.

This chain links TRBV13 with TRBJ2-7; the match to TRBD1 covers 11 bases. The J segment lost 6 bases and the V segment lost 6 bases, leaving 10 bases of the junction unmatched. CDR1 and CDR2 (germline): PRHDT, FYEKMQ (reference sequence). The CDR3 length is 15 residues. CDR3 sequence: CASRLGQGVHGEQYF. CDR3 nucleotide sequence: TGTGCCAGCAGACTGGGACAGGGGGTCCACGGCGAGCAGTACTTC.

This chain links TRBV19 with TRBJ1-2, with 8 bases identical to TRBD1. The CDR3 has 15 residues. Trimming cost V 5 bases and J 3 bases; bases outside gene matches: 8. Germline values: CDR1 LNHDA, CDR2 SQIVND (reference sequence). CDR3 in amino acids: CASSRLTGVDYGYTF. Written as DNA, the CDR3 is TGTGCCAGTAGTCGCTTGACAGGGGTGGACTATGGCTACACCTTC. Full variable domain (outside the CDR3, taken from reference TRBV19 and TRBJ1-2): DGGITQSPKYLFRKEGQNVTLSCEQNLNHDAMYWYRQDPGQGLRLIYYSQIVNDFQKGDIAEGYSVSREKKESFPLTVTSAQKNPTAFYLCASSRLTGVDYGYTFGSGTRLTVV.

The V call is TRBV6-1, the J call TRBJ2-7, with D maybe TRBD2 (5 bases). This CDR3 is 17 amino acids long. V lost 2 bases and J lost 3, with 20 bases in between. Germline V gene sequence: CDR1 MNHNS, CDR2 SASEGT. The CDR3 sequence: CASSERSSEMFRYEQYF. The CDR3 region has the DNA TGTGCCAGCAGTGAAAGGAGTAGCGAGATGTTTCGCTACGAGCAGTACTTC.

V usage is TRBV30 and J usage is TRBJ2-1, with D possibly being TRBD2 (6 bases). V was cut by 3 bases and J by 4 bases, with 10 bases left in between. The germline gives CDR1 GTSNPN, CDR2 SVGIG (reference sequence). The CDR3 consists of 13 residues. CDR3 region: CAWSSRGYNEQFF. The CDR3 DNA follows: TGTGCCTGGAGCTCCCGGGGGTACAATGAGCAGTTCTTC.

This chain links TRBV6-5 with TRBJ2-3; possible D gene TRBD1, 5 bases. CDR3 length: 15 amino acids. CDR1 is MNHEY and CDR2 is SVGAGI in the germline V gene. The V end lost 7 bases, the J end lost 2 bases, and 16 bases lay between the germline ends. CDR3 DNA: TGTGCCAGCACCCCCCCAGGGTCGGACACAGATACGCAGTATTTT. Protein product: CASTPPGSDTDTQYF.